Each of the 17 T cell receptor beta chains below was sequenced from the same sample in a study of graft-versus-host responses after intestinal transplantation. What these receptors recognize is not known. The table came from immunoSEQ multiplex PCR; TCRdb's copy has only in-frame clones and leaves some out. The sample holds approximately 130,000 clones, roughly nine tenths seen once. Sequenced here: unstimulated CD4+ T cells sorted from spleen or lymph node cells, sampled before intestinal transplant. The receptors shown here come from a human donor who received an intestinal transplant.

This chain uses TRBV2 with TRBJ1-5; 9 bases map to TRBD1. The CDR3 covers 16 residues. V lost 6 bases and J lost 3; bases outside the gene matches: 9. Germline assignment: CDR1 SNHLY and CDR2 FYNNEI. The CDR3 region has the DNA TGTGCCAGCAGAGGTCCCGGGACAGGGTTCAATCAGCCCCAGCATTTT. It is translated as CASRGPGTGFNQPQHF. Filled out from reference TRBV2 and TRBJ1-5, the complete variable domain reads EPEVTQTPSHQVTQMGQEVILRCVPISNHLYFYWYRQILGQKVEFLVSFYNNEISEKSEIFDDQFSVERPDGSNFTLKIRSTKLEDSAMYFCASRGPGTGFNQPQHFGDGTRLSIL.

V is TRBV11-3 and J is TRBJ2-5, with 8 positions matching TRBD1. The DNA end is more similar to TRBJ2-7, so the J call may be wrong. CDR3 size: 13 residues. Germline V gene data show CDR1 as SGHNT and CDR2 as YENEEA. DNA for the CDR3: TGTGCCAGCAGCGGACAGGGTTCCTACGAGCAGTACTTC. It codes for CASSGQGSYEQYF.

The gene calls are TRBV10-2 and TRBJ2-7; 10 bases align to TRBD2. CDR1 is WSHSY, CDR2 SAAADI, per germline. The CDR3 is 13 amino acids. J was trimmed by 0 bases and V by 7 bases; bases with no gene match: 0. CDR3 in amino acids: CASTSGGSYEQYF. DNA of the CDR3: TGCGCCAGCACTAGCGGGGGCTCCTACGAGCAGTACTTC.

This clone was observed once. V and J are TRBV29-1 and TRBJ1-4; 8 positions match TRBD1. The CDR3 consists of 12 residues. Trimming removed 6 bases from V and 8 bases from J; junction bases left unmatched: 5. Germline V gene lookup returns CDR1 SQVTM and CDR2 ANQGSEA. The CDR3 bases are TGCAGCGTGACCCAGGGGGCAGAAAAACTGTTTTTT. It encodes CSVTQGAEKLFF.

The chain joins TRBV6-1 to TRBJ2-7; perhaps D is TRBD1 or TRBD2 (5 bases each). The CDR3 consists of 14 residues. Trimming took off 8 bases at V and 2 bases at J, with 16 bases between the two ends. CDR1 is MNHNS, CDR2 SASEGT, per germline. The DNA of the CDR3 is TGTGCCAGCTACAATTCCGGGACCACCTACGAGCAGTACTTC. Translation gives CASYNSGTTYEQYF.

The chain joins TRBV25-1 to TRBJ2-1, with D perhaps matching TRBD2 (6 bases). The V gene lost 1 base and the J gene lost 1 base, with 11 bases spanning the gap. CDR1 and CDR2 (germline): MGHDK, SYGVNS. The CDR3 loop spans 16 amino acids. Here the CDR3 DNA reads TGTGCCAGCAGTGAATTAGGACTACAATCCTACAATGAGCAGTTCTTC. Amino acid sequence: CASSELGLQSYNEQFF.

The gene calls are TRBV7-9 and TRBJ1-2; D uncertain. Germline CDR1 reads SEHNR; CDR2 reads FQNEAQ (reference sequence). V shed 6 bases and J shed 8 bases, with 13 bases lying between them. This CDR3 contains 12 residues. The CDR3 spells CASRPTEGGYTF. CDR3 sequence (DNA): TGTGCCAGCAGACCAACAGAAGGCGGCTACACCTTC.

V gene TRBV10-3 combines with J gene TRBJ1-3; D is unclear. V was pared by 3 bases and J by 4 bases, with 10 bases between. Germline V gene data show CDR1 as ENHRY and CDR2 as SYGVKD. The CDR3 runs 14 residues. The CDR3 loop reads CAISEWGSGNTIYF. The CDR3 bases are TGTGCCATCAGTGAATGGGGATCCGGAAACACCATATATTTT.

The chain is built from TRBV19 and TRBJ1-2; maybe TRBD1 (5 bases). Germline values: CDR1 LNHDA, CDR2 SQIVND (reference sequence). Trimming removed 2 bases from V and 6 bases from J, with 16 bases in between. The CDR3 consists of 15 residues. CDR3: CASSITGPRRDGYTF. CDR3 DNA sequence: TGTGCCAGTAGTATAACAGGCCCCCGACGAGATGGCTACACCTTC.

The chain links TRBV19 to TRBJ1-6, with 9 bases identical to TRBD1. This CDR3 comprises 16 residues. With 4 bases clipped from V and 7 bases from J, the junction kept 8 bases outside the gene matches. Germline V gene data show CDR1 as LNHDA and CDR2 as SQIVND (reference sequence). In DNA form, the CDR3 reads TGTGCCAGTAGTACGGACAGGGGATGGGGAAATTCACCCCTCCACTTT. This encodes CASSTDRGWGNSPLHF.

The rearrangement links TRBV4-1 to TRBJ2-7; TRBD2 aligns across 8 bases. Trimming took 2 bases from V and 4 from J; bases not matched to a gene: 4. Germline loops: CDR1 MGHRA, CDR2 YSYEKL. The CDR3 covers 14 residues. In nucleotides, the CDR3 is TGCGCCAGCAGCCAACCGGGACTAGTTTACGAGCAGTACTTC. Protein: CASSQPGLVYEQYF.

V and J are TRBV12-5 and TRBJ1-1; D unclear. The V end was cut by 5 bases, the J end by 1 base, with 8 bases between. Germline values: CDR1 LGHNT, CDR2 FRNRAP. CDR3 size: 13 residues. The chain's CDR3 is CASGPPPNTEAFF. The CDR3 nucleotides are TGTGCTAGTGGTCCGCCCCCGAACACTGAAGCTTTCTTT.

On this clone: At one end, the junction sequence differs from germline, possibly due to a read error. Other DNA sequences within the sample encode an identical CDR3. The rearrangement links TRBV5-1 to TRBJ2-7; D not resolved. The CDR3 covers 14 residues. Germline loops: CDR1 SGHRS, CDR2 YFSETQ. The CDR3 nucleotides read TGCGCCAGCAGCTTGGCCTTGTACACCTATGAGCAGTACTTC. Residues: CASSLALYTYEQYF.

The chain recombines TRBV7-9 with TRBJ1-2; 7 nucleotides agree with TRBD1. V lost 3 bases, J lost 2 bases, and 6 bases stayed unmatched. The CDR3 is made up of 15 amino acids. From germline, CDR1 is SEHNR and CDR2 FQNEAQ (reference sequence). The CDR3 loop is CASSFGPQGNYGYTF. As DNA, the CDR3 is TGTGCCAGCAGCTTCGGGCCACAGGGGAACTATGGCTACACCTTC.

V is TRBV2 and J is TRBJ1-5; D remains unclear. The length of the CDR3 is 16 residues. The germline CDR1 and CDR2 sequences are SNHLY and FYNNEI. Trimming removed 2 bases at V and 5 bases at J, with 16 bases between. The chain's CDR3 is CASSEHTRNWDQPQHF. In DNA form, the CDR3 reads TGTGCCAGCAGTGAACATACACGGAACTGGGATCAGCCCCAGCATTTT. Combining the CDR3 with reference TRBV2 and TRBJ1-5 gives the whole variable domain EPEVTQTPSHQVTQMGQEVILRCVPISNHLYFYWYRQILGQKVEFLVSFYNNEISEKSEIFDDQFSVERPDGSNFTLKIRSTKLEDSAMYFCASSEHTRNWDQPQHFGDGTRLSIL.

This sequence joins TRBV9 and TRBJ1-1, with unresolved D. The germline V gene encodes CDR1 SGDLS and CDR2 YYNGEE. Trimming pared 0 bases from V and 3 bases from J, leaving 12 bases between. The CDR3 runs 15 residues. The CDR3 loop is CASSVGGGWDTEAFF. The CDR3 DNA is TGTGCCAGCAGCGTAGGGGGTGGATGGGACACTGAAGCTTTCTTT. Full variable domain (remainder filled in from reference TRBV9 and TRBJ1-1): DSGVTQTPKHLITATGQRVTLRCSPRSGDLSVYWYQQSLDQGLQFLIQYYNGEERAKGNILERFSAQQFPDLHSELNLSSLELGDSALYFCASSVGGGWDTEAFFGQGTRLTVV.

The J gene is TRBJ2-5, the V gene TRBV6-5; D is possibly TRBD2 (5 bases). Per germline, CDR1 MNHEY and CDR2 SVGAGI. There are 15 residues in the CDR3. Trimming removed 4 bases at V and 2 bases at J, with 14 bases between. In nucleotides, the CDR3 is TGTGCCAGCAGTTCCAAGAGGGTACTGCAAGAGACCCAGTACTTC. Encoded protein: CASSSKRVLQETQYF.